Described below is a single T cell receptor (beta chain) sequence and its context. Its antigen is currently unknown. Among the donors, all were healthy bone marrow donors. This sample was included in a study of cytomegalovirus exposure and HLA in healthy donors. Primers included in the PCR were 60 Vbeta and 13 Jbeta primers. TCRdb keeps only in-frame clones here, not all; method: immunoSEQ multiplex PCR. Of around 150,000 clones in the sample, around 77% were seen once. Broader study findings: In most subjects, TCR beta sequences reportedly gave accurate predictions of HLA-A and HLA-B alleles. Altogether, about 160 TCR beta chains were recorded as cytomegalovirus-associated.

The sequencing input was PBMCs. This TCR was recovered from a man aged 30 to 45 in good health and CMV-seronegative.

CDR3 sequence: CASSESPGGGWQYF. The CDR3 DNA reads TGTGCCAGCAGTGAATCTCCAGGGGGAGGTTGGCAGTACTTC. The V gene is TRBV2, the J gene TRBJ2-7, with a possible D match to TRBD1 (7 bases). The ends were cut back, 2 bases at V and 9 bases at J, with 17 bases in the middle. The CDR3 contains 14 residues. CDR1 is SNHLY and CDR2 is FYNNEI in the germline V gene.